This T cell receptor beta chain came from a study of vaccination and CD4 T cells after COVID-19. Study-wide context: The BNT162b2 or mRNA-1273 vaccine was given to participants in two doses. Investigators stimulated cells with overlapping spike peptides drawn from SARS-CoV-2, HCoV-NL63, HCoV-OC43 and HCoV-229E. Whole-study results and caveats: Convalescent patients' vaccine-specific clones were spike mono-reactive in 304 of 307 cases. The study found median SARS-CoV-2-reactive clonotypes rising from about 20 to 38, not significantly.

This CDR3 spans 12 amino acids. V shed 7 bases and J shed 3 bases, with 10 bases lying between them. CDR1 and CDR2 (germline): SNHLY, FYNNEI. Treatment of the sample: roughly ten-day PBMC culture with coronavirus spike peptide pools or control peptides (ViraFEST assay). The assay that was used to sequence DNA from cultured CD4+ T cells was the Oncomine TCR Beta short-read assay. MiXCR, applied by TCRdb to the PCR reads, yields one record per CDR3 protein. The table lists approximately 20,000 distinct CDR3 sequences, about 38% of them singletons. Regarding this clonotype: What it binds is unknown.

Source: CD4+ T cells from blood, cultured in vitro, taken before SARS-CoV-2 vaccination. V and J are TRBV2 and TRBJ2-7, with D uncertain. This receptor was obtained from a human donor who received a COVID-19 vaccine. CDR3 residues: CASMKGRYEQYF. Written as DNA, the CDR3 is TGTGCCAGCATGAAGGGTCGCTACGAGCAGTACTTC. The whole variable domain, filled in from reference TRBV2 and TRBJ2-7, reads EPEVTQTPSHQVTQMGQEVILRCVPISNHLYFYWYRQILGQKVEFLVSFYNNEISEKSEIFDDQFSVERPDGSNFTLKIRSTKLEDSAMYFCASMKGRYEQYFGPGTRLTVT.